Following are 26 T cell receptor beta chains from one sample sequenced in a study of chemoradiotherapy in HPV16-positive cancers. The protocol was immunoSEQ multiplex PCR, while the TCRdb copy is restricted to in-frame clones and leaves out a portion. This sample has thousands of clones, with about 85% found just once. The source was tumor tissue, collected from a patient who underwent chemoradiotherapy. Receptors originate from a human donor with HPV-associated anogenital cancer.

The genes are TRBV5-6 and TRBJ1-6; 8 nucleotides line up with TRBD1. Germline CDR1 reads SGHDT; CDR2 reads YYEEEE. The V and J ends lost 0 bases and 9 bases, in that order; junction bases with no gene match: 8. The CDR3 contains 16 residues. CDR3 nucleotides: TGTGCCAGCAGCTTGGCGTCAGGGGGCGGCGGTTCACCCCTCCACTTT. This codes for CASSLASGGGGSPLHF.

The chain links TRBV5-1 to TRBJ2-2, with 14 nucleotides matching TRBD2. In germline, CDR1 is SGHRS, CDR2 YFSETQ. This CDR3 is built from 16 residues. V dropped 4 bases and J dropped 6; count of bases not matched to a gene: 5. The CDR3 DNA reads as TGCGCCAGCAGCCCAAGGACTAGCGGGGGGTCCGGGGAGCTGTTTTTT. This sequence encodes CASSPRTSGGSGELFF.

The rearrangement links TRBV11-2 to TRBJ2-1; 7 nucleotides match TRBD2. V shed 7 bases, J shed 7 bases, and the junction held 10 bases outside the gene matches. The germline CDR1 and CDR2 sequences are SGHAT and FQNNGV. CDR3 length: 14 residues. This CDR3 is CASTVAGVFNEQFF. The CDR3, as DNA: TGTGCCAGCACCGTTGCGGGAGTGTTTAATGAGCAGTTCTTC.

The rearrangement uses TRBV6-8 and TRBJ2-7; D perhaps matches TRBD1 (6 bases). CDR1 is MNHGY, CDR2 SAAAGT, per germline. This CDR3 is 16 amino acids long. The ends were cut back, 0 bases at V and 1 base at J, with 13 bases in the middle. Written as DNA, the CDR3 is TGTGCCAGCAGTTACTCTAGAACAGGGCAGTCCTACGAGCAGTACTTC. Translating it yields CASSYSRTGQSYEQYF.

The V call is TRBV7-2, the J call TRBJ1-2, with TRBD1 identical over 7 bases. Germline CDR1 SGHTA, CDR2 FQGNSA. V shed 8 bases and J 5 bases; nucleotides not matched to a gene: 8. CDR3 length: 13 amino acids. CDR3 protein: CASYRTGGYGYTF. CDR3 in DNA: TGTGCCAGCTATAGGACAGGCGGGTATGGCTACACCTTC. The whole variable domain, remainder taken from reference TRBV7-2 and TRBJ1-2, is GAGVSQSPSNKVTEKGKDVELRCDPISGHTALYWYRQSLGQGLEFLIYFQGNSAPDKSGLPSDRFSAERTGGSVSTLTIQRTQQEDSAVYLCASYRTGGYGYTFGSGTRLTVV.

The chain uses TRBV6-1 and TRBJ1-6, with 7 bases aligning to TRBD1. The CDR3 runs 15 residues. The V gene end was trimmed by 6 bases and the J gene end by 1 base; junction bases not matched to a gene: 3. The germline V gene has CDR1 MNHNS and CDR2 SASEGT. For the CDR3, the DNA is TGTGCCAGCAGGACAGGGTTTTCCTATAATTCACCCCTCCACTTT. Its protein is CASRTGFSYNSPLHF.

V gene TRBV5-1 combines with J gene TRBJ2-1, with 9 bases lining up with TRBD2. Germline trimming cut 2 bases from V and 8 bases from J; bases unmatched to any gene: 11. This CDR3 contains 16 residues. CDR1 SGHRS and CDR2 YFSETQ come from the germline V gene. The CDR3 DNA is TGCGCCAGCAGCTTCGCCTTAGCGGGGGCCCTTGATGAGCAGTTCTTC. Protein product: CASSFALAGALDEQFF.

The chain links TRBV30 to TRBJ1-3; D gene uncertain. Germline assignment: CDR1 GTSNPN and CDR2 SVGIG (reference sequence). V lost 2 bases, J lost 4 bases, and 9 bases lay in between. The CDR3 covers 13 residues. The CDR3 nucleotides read TGTGCCTGGAGTTCCACCGCCGGAAACACCATATATTTT. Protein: CAWSSTAGNTIYF.

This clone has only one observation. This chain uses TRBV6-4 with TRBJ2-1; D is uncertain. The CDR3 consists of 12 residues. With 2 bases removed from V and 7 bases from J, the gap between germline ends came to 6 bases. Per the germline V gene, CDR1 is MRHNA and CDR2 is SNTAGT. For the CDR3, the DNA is TGTGCCAGCAGTGACGGTCAGAATGAGCAGTTCTTC. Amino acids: CASSDGQNEQFF.

CDR3 in DNA: TGTGCCAGCAGCCGGGACAGGGGGCATGGTGAGCAGTTCTTC. Translation gives CASSRDRGHGEQFF. The rearrangement links TRBV5-6 to TRBJ2-1; 12 nucleotides align to TRBD1. Germline CDR1 is SGHDT and CDR2 is YYEEEE. The CDR3 extends over 14 amino acids. V shed 4 bases and J 9 bases; nucleotides not matched to a gene: 5.

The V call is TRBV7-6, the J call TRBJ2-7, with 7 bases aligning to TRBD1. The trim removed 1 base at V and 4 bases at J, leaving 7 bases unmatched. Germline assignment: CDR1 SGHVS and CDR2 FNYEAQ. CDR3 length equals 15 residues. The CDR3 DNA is TGTGCCAGCAGCTTAGAATTTCAGGGGGTTTACGAGCAGTACTTC. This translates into CASSLEFQGVYEQYF.

In nucleotides, the CDR3 is TGCGCCAGCAGCCAAGATACAGGGAAAGAGACCCAGTACTTC. It codes for CASSQDTGKETQYF. The chain couples TRBV4-3 to TRBJ2-5; the D gene is possibly TRBD1 (6 bases). The CDR3 consists of 14 residues. Germline CDR1 LGHNA, CDR2 YSLEER. V lost 0 bases to trimming and J lost 3 bases, with 8 bases between them.

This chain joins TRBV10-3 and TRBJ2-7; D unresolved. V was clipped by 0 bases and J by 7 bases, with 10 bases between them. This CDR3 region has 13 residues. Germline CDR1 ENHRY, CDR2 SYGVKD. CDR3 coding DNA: TGTGCCATCAGTGAGTCGCAGCAATGGGAGCAGTACTTC. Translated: CAISESQQWEQYF.

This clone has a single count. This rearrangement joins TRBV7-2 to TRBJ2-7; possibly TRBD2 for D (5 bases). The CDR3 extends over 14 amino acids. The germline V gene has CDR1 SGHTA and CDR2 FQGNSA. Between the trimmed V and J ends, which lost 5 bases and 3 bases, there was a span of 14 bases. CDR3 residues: CASSQIAAGYEQYF. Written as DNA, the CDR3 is TGTGCCAGCAGCCAAATTGCGGCGGGCTACGAGCAGTACTTC.

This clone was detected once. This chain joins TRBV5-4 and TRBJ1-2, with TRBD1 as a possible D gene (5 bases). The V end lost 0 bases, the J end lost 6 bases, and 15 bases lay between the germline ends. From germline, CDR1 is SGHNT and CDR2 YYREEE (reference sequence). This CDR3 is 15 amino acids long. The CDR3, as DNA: TGTGCCAGCAGCTTGGACCAGGGCCGAGGCGATGGCTACACCTTC. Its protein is CASSLDQGRGDGYTF.

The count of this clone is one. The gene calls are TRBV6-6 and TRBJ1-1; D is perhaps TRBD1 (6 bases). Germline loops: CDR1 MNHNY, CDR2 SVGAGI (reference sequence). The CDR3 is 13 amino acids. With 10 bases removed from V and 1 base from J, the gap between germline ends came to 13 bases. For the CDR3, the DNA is TGTGCCATAGGAGGGGGGAGGAACACTGAAGCTTTCTTT. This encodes CAIGGGRNTEAFF.

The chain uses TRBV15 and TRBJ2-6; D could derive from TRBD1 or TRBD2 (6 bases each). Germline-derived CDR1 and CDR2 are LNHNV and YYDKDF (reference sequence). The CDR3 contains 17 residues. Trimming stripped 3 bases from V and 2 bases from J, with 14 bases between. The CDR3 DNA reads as TGTGCCACCAGCAGCCCCCCCGGGGGCCCTGGGGCCAACGTCCTGACTTTC. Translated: CATSSPPGGPGANVLTF. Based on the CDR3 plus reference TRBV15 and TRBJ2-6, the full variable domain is DAMVIQNPRYQVTQFGKPVTLSCSQTLNHNVMYWYQQKSSQAPKLLFHYYDKDFNNEADTPDNFQSRRPNTSFCFLDIRSPGLGDTAMYLCATSSPPGGPGANVLTFGAGSRLTVL.

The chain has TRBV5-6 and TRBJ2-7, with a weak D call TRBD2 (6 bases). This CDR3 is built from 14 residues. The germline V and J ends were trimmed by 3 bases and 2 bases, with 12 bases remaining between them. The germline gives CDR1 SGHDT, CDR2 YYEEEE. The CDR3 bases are TGTGCCAGCAGCTCGGGACTCCAGGCCTACGAGCAGTACTTC. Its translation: CASSSGLQAYEQYF.

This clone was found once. In DNA form, the CDR3 reads TGTGCCAGCAGTGAATTCCGGGGGACGGATGAGCAGTTCTTC. Protein product: CASSEFRGTDEQFF. V gene TRBV6-1 combines with J gene TRBJ2-1, with a possible D match to TRBD2 (6 bases). Germline CDR1 is MNHNS and CDR2 is SASEGT. The CDR3 consists of 14 residues. V was clipped by 2 bases and J by 8 bases, with 13 bases between them.

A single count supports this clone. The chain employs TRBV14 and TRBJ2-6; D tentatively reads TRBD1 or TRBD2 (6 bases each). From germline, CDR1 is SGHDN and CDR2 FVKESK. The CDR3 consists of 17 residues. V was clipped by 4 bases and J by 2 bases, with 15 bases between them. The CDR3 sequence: CASSPQGWGAGANVLTF. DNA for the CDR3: TGTGCCAGCAGCCCACAGGGTTGGGGGGCTGGGGCCAACGTCCTGACTTTC.

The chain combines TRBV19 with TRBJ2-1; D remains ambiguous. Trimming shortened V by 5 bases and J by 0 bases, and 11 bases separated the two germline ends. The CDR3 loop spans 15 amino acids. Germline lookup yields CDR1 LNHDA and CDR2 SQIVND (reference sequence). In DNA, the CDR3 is TGTGCCAGTAGTCCCGCAGTTTCCTCCTACAATGAGCAGTTCTTC. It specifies CASSPAVSSYNEQFF. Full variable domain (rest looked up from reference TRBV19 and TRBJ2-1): DGGITQSPKYLFRKEGQNVTLSCEQNLNHDAMYWYRQDPGQGLRLIYYSQIVNDFQKGDIAEGYSVSREKKESFPLTVTSAQKNPTAFYLCASSPAVSSYNEQFFGPGTRLTVL.

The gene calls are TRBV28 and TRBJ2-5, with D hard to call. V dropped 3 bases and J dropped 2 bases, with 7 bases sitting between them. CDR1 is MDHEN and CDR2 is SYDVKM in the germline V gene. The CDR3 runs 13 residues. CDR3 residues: CASSLGTQETQYF. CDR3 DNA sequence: TGTGCCAGCAGTTTGGGCACGCAAGAGACCCAGTACTTC.

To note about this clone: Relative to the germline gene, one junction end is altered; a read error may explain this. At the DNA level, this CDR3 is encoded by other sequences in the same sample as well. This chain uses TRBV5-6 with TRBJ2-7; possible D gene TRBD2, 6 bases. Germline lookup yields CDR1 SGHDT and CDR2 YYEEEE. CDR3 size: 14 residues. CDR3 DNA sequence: TGTGCCAGCAGCCCGGGACTCGGTACCTACGAGCAGTACTTT. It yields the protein CASSPGLGTYEQYF. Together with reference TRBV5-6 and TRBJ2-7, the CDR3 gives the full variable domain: DAGVTQSPTHLIKTRGQQVTLRCSPKSGHDTVSWYQQALGQGPQFIFQYYEEEERQRGNFPDRFSGHQFPNYSSELNVNALLLGDSALYLCASSPGLGTYEQYFGPGTRLTVT.

DNA of the CDR3: TGCGCCAGCAGCCAAGGTTCAGGCTACGAGCAGTACTTC. It codes for CASSQGSGYEQYF. J is TRBJ2-7 and V is TRBV4-1; D is undetermined. The CDR3 is 13 amino acids. Per the germline V gene, CDR1 is MGHRA and CDR2 is YSYEKL. Deletions cut 1 base from V and 3 bases from J, with 7 bases between.

The chain's CDR3 is CASSQEAYRETQYF. The CDR3 DNA follows: TGCGCCAGCAGCCAAGAAGCGTACAGGGAGACCCAGTACTTC. The chain recombines TRBV4-3 with TRBJ2-5, with D possibly being TRBD1 (5 bases). Germline V gene lookup returns CDR1 LGHNA and CDR2 YSLEER. CDR3 length: 14 residues. With 0 bases removed from V and 5 bases from J, the gap between germline ends came to 10 bases.

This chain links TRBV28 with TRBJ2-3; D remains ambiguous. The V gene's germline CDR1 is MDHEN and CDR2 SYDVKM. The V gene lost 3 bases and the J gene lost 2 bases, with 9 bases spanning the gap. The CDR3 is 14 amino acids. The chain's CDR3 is CASSFAQITDTQYF. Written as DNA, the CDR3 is TGTGCCAGCAGTTTTGCCCAAATCACAGATACGCAGTATTTT.